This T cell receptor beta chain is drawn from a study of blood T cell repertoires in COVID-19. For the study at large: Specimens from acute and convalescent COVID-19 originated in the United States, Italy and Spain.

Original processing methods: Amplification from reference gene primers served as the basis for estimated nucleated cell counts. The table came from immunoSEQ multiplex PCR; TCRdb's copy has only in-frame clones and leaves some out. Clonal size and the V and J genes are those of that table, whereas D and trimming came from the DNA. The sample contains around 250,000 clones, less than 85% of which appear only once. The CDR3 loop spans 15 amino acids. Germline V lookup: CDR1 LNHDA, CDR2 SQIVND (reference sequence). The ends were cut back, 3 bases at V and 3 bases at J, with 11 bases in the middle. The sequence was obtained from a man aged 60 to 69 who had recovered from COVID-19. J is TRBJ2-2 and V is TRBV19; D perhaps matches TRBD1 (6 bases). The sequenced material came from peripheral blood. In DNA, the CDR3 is TGTGCCAGTAGTATCTTGGACAGAGACACCGGGGAGCTGTTTTTT. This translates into CASSILDRDTGELFF.